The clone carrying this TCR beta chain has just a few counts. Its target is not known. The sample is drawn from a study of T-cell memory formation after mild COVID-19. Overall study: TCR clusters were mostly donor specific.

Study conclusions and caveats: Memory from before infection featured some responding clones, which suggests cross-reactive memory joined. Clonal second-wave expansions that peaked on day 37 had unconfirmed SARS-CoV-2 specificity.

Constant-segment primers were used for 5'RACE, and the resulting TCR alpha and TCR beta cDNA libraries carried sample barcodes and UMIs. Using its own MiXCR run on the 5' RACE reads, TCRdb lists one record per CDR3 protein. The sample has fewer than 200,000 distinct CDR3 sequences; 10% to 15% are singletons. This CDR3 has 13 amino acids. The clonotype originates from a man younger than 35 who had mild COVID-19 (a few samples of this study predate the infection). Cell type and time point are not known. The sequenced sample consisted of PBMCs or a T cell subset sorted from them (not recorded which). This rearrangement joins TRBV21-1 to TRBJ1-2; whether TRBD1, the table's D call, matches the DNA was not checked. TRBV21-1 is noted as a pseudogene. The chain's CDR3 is CASRRVSDYGYTF. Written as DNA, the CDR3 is TGTGCCAGCAGAAGGGTGTCCGACTATGGCTACACCTTC.